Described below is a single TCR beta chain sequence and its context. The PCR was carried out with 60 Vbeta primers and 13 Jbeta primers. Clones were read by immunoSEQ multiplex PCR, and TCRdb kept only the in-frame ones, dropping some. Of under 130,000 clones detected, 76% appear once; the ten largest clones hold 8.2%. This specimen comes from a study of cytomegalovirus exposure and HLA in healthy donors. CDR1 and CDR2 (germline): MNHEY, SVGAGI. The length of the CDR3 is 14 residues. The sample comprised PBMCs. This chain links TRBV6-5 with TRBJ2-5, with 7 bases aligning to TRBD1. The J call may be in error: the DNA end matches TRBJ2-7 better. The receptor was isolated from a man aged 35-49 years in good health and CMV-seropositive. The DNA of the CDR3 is TGTGCCAGCACTTCGACAGGGCCCGCCTACGAGCAGTACTTC. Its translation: CASTSTGPAYEQYF.